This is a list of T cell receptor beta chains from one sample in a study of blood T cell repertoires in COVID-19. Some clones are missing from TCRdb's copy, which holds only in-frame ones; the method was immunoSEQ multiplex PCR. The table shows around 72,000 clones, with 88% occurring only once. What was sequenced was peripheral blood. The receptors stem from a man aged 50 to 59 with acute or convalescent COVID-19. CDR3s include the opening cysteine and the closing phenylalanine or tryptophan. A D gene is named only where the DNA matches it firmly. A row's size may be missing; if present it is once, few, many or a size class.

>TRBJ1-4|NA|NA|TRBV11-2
CASRGQSNEKLFF
TGTGCCAGCAGAGGACAATCTAATGAAAAACTGTTTTTT
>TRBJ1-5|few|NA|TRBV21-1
CASSKVRGNQPQHF
TGTGCCAGCAGCAAAGTTCGTGGCAATCAGCCCCAGCATTTT
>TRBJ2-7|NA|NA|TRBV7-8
CASSLSYEQYF
TGTGCCAGCAGCTTGAGCTACGAGCAGTACTTC
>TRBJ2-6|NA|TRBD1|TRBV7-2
CAITPRGQGLTGANVLTF
TGTGCCATCACCCCACGGGGACAGGGTCTCACTGGGGCCAACGTCCTGACTTTC
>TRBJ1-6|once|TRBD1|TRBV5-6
CASSIGQAQLSPLHF
TGTGCCAGCAGCATCGGACAGGCCCAACTTTCACCCCTCCACTTT
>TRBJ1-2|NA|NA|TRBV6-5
CASTPGILYGYTF
TGTGCCAGCACCCCAGGGATCCTCTATGGCTACACCTTC
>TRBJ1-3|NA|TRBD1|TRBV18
CASSPLGQGYGNTIYF
TGTGCCAGCTCACCCCTGGGACAGGGGTATGGAAACACCATATATTTT
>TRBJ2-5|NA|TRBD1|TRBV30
CAWSRGRGSSQYF
TGTGCCTGGAGTCGGGGCAGGGGGTCGTCCCAGTACTTC
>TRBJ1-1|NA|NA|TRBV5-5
CASSSRQAITEAFF
TGTGCCAGCAGCTCTCGACAGGCCATCACTGAAGCTTTCTTT
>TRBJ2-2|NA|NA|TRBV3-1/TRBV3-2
CASSPFITGELFF
TGTGCCAGCAGCCCTTTTATCACCGGGGAGCTGTTTTTT
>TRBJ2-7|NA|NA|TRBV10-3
CAISDSLTSSYEQYF
TGTGCCATCAGTGACTCTCTCACGAGCTCCTACGAGCAGTACTTC
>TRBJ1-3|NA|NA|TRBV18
CASPVGNTIYF
TGTGCCAGCCCCGTCGGAAACACCATATATTTT
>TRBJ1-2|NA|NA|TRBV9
CASSVDSAGVVGYTF
TGTGCCAGCAGCGTAGATTCGGCAGGGGTGGTTGGCTACACCTTC
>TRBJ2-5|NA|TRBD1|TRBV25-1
CASTNRGETQYF
TGTGCCAGCACCAACAGGGGGGAGACCCAGTACTTC
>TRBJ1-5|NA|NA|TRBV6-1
CASSEYGNQPQHF
TGTGCCAGCAGTGAATATGGCAATCAGCCCCAGCATTTT
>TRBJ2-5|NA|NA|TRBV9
CVSTFLEGQETQYF
TGTGTCAGCACCTTTCTTGAGGGTCAAGAGACCCAGTACTTC